The 27 T cell receptor beta chains in this list originate from one sample, sequenced in a study of CD8+ T cells in alopecia areata. Following extraction, RNA underwent reverse transcription to cDNA, which served as the sequencing template. Sequencing used immunoSEQ multiplex PCR; TCRdb keeps in-frame clones, though not all of them. The sample has over 85,000 clones, about 40% seen once. The sample consisted of CD4+ T cells sorted from blood. These receptors were collected from a human donor with alopecia areata.

The chain couples TRBV18 to TRBJ2-7, with D maybe TRBD1 (5 bases). CDR3 length equals 14 residues. CDR1 is KGHSH and CDR2 is LQKENI in the germline V gene. V was clipped by 3 bases and J by 2 bases, with 11 bases between them. The CDR3 is CASSPRTLTYEQYF. The CDR3 nucleotides read TGTGCCAGCTCACCGAGGACACTAACCTACGAGCAGTACTTC.

This clone was detected only a few times. The genes are TRBV18 and TRBJ2-2; no reliable D call. The CDR3 is 10 amino acids. Trimming cost V 5 bases and J 7 bases, with 2 bases left between them. Germline V gene sequence: CDR1 KGHSH, CDR2 LQKENI. Here the CDR3 reads CASSDGELFF. CDR3 nucleotide sequence: TGTGCCAGCTCAGACGGGGAGCTGTTTTTT.

In regard to this clone: In the same sample, other DNA sequences code for this CDR3. The J gene is TRBJ1-1, the V gene TRBV30; D remains ambiguous. The germline CDR1 and CDR2 sequences are GTSNPN and SVGIG (reference sequence). The germline V and J ends were trimmed by 0 bases and 6 bases, with 5 bases remaining between them. The CDR3 sequence is 11 residues long. The CDR3 spells CAWSVRSEAFF. The CDR3 DNA is TGTGCCTGGAGTGTACGTTCTGAAGCTTTCTTT.

The V gene is TRBV5-1, the J gene TRBJ1-4; possibly TRBD1 for D (5 bases). The CDR3 is 14 amino acids. V dropped 0 bases and J dropped 7 bases, with 10 bases sitting between them. Looked up from germline, CDR1 is SGHRS and CDR2 is YFSETQ. CDR3 protein: CASSLEGDSEKLFF. DNA for the CDR3: TGCGCCAGCAGCTTGGAAGGTGACAGTGAAAAACTGTTTTTT. The variable domain in full, with the rest retrieved from reference TRBV5-1 and TRBJ1-4, is KAGVTQTPRYLIKTRGQQVTLSCSPISGHRSVSWYQQTPGQGLQFLFEYFSETQRNKGNFPGRFSGRQFSNSRSEMNVSTLELGDSALYLCASSLEGDSEKLFFGSGTQLSVL.

This clone was counted at least ten times. The CDR3 DNA sequence: TGTGCCAGTAGGTGGACTAGCGGGACGCACAATGAGCAGTTCTTC. Encoded protein: CASRWTSGTHNEQFF. The V and J genes are TRBV19 and TRBJ2-1; 12 nucleotides align to TRBD2. Germline trimming cut 6 bases from V and 5 bases from J; bases unmatched to any gene: 5. The CDR3 spans 15 residues. Per germline, CDR1 LNHDA and CDR2 SQIVND (reference sequence).

The chain links TRBV29-1 to TRBJ2-1, with 10 nucleotides matching TRBD2. J gave up 5 bases and V 7 bases, and 5 bases lay outside the gene matches. CDR1 is SQVTM and CDR2 is ANQGSEA in the germline V gene. The CDR3 spans 13 residues. CDR3 coding DNA: TGCAGCGAGAAGAGCGGGGGGGACAATGAGCAGTTCTTC. It encodes CSEKSGGDNEQFF.

This chain links TRBV30 with TRBJ1-4, with TRBD1 matching over 8 bases. Germline-derived CDR1 and CDR2 are GTSNPN and SVGIG (reference sequence). Trimming cost V 4 bases and J 7 bases; bases outside gene matches: 5. CDR3 length equals 13 residues. This chain's CDR3 is CAWKDRAGEKLFF. CDR3 in DNA: TGTGCCTGGAAGGACAGGGCGGGTGAAAAACTGTTTTTT.

The rearrangement joins TRBV29-1 to TRBJ2-7, with D maybe TRBD1 (6 bases). V lost 6 bases, J lost 1 base, and 13 bases lay in between. There are 13 residues in the CDR3. Per germline, CDR1 SQVTM and CDR2 ANQGSEA. The CDR3 DNA reads TGCAGCGTGATCGTGGACAGATCCTACGAGCAGTACTTC. It yields the protein CSVIVDRSYEQYF.

This rearrangement joins TRBV6-5 to TRBJ1-2; 7 bases map to TRBD1. CDR3 length equals 12 residues. Germline lookup yields CDR1 MNHEY and CDR2 SVGAGI. Trimming at V came to 6 bases and at J to 5 bases, leaving 3 bases not matched to a gene. For the CDR3, the DNA is TGTGCCAGCAGCAGACAGGGTTATGGCTACACCTTC. It encodes CASSRQGYGYTF.

This clone turned up a few times. V is TRBV7-8 and J is TRBJ1-1; D not certain. The CDR3 has 16 amino acids. Trimming shortened V by 1 base and J by 0 bases, and 12 bases separated the two germline ends. CDR1 SGHVS and CDR2 FQNEAQ come from the germline V gene. CDR3 in DNA: TGTGCCAGCAGCTTAGGGGGATCACAAATGAACACTGAAGCTTTCTTT. It translates to CASSLGGSQMNTEAFF.

This rearrangement joins TRBV29-1 to TRBJ2-7; D could derive from TRBD1 or TRBD2 (5 bases each). Between the trimmed V and J ends, which lost 0 bases and 3 bases, there was a span of 12 bases. CDR3 length: 14 residues. Germline V lookup: CDR1 SQVTM, CDR2 ANQGSEA. The DNA of the CDR3 is TGCAGCGTTGAAGAGCCCGGGGCGGTCTACGAGCAGTACTTC. It codes for CSVEEPGAVYEQYF.

CDR3 nucleotides: TGTGCCAGCAGTTTCCAGGAGCGGTATGGCTACACCTTC. This encodes CASSFQERYGYTF. The chain joins TRBV7-2 to TRBJ1-2; no reliable D call. Trimming stripped 6 bases from V and 5 bases from J, with 13 bases between. The CDR3 is 13 residues long. CDR1 is SGHTA, CDR2 FQGNSA, per germline.

The rearrangement joins TRBV4-2 to TRBJ1-5; TRBD1 matches 8 bases. The germline V gene has CDR1 LGHNA and CDR2 YNFKEQ. V shed 1 base, J shed 3 bases, and the junction held 2 bases outside the gene matches. The CDR3 length is 15 residues. The CDR3 coding sequence is TGTGCCAGCAGCCAAGTGGGACAGGCCAATCAGCCCCAGCATTTT. It yields the protein CASSQVGQANQPQHF.

CDR3 coding DNA: TGCGCCAGCAGCCGGGACACTACCTACAATGAGCAGTTCTTC. It yields the protein CASSRDTTYNEQFF. The chain joins TRBV5-1 to TRBJ2-1; tentatively, D is TRBD1 (6 bases). The CDR3 totals 14 residues. Germline CDR1 SGHRS, CDR2 YFSETQ. Trimming left V 4 bases short and J 2 bases short, with 10 bases between.

The rearrangement links TRBV15 to TRBJ1-2; TRBD1 matches 7 bases. This CDR3 has 12 amino acids. After removal of 0 bases from V and 12 bases from J, the junction contained 4 bases not matched to a gene. Germline CDR1 reads LNHNV; CDR2 reads YYDKDF (reference sequence). The CDR3: CATSREDRDHTF. The CDR3, as DNA: TGTGCCACCAGCAGAGAAGACAGGGACCACACCTTC.

The gene calls are TRBV7-9 and TRBJ1-4; the D is unclear. The CDR3 length is 14 residues. Germline V gene lookup returns CDR1 SEHNR and CDR2 FQNEAQ (reference sequence). V shed 0 bases and J shed 4 bases, with 6 bases lying between them. CDR3 coding DNA: TGTGCCAGCAGCTTAGCGCAGCGTAATGAAAAACTGTTTTTT. Translated: CASSLAQRNEKLFF.

The chain has TRBV7-2 and TRBJ2-7, with unresolved D. Germline-derived CDR1 and CDR2 are SGHTA and FQGNSA. The CDR3 loop spans 14 amino acids. Trimming removed 0 bases at V and 2 bases at J, with 8 bases between. For the CDR3, the DNA is TGTGCCAGCAGCTTAGCTGCAGCCGCCTACGAGCAGTACTTC. Its translation is CASSLAAAAYEQYF. Using reference TRBV7-2 and TRBJ2-7 for the parts outside the CDR3, the full variable domain is GAGVSQSPSNKVTEKGKDVELRCDPISGHTALYWYRQSLGQGLEFLIYFQGNSAPDKSGLPSDRFSAERTGGSVSTLTIQRTQQEDSAVYLCASSLAAAAYEQYFGPGTRLTVT.

This rearrangement joins TRBV27 to TRBJ2-4; D possibly corresponds to TRBD1 (5 bases). The germline gives CDR1 MNHEY, CDR2 SMNVEV (reference sequence). The CDR3 is 14 amino acids. V shed 3 bases and J shed 1 base, with 7 bases lying between them. The DNA for the CDR3 is TGTGCCAGCAGTTTTCAGGGTGCCAAAAACATTCAGTACTTC. As protein: CASSFQGAKNIQYF.

V and J are TRBV2 and TRBJ2-1; maybe TRBD2 (6 bases). This CDR3 has 13 residues. Germline CDR1 SNHLY, CDR2 FYNNEI. The germline V and J ends were trimmed by 8 bases and 6 bases, with 14 bases remaining between them. CDR3 bases: TGTGCCAGCGGAAAGACTAGATTCAATGAGCAGTTCTTC. Its translation is CASGKTRFNEQFF.

The rearrangement uses TRBV2 and TRBJ2-3, with 15 bases lining up with TRBD2. The V gene end was trimmed by 3 bases and the J gene end by 4 bases; junction bases not matched to a gene: 2. The CDR3 has 16 residues. Germline CDR1 is SNHLY and CDR2 is FYNNEI. The CDR3 bases are TGTGCCAGCAGTGAGCGGACTAGCGGGAGGGCAGATACGCAGTATTTT. This sequence encodes CASSERTSGRADTQYF.

This rearrangement joins TRBV30 to TRBJ1-1; D might be TRBD1 (5 bases). Germline V gene sequence: CDR1 GTSNPN, CDR2 SVGIG (reference sequence). This CDR3 contains 12 residues. V lost 4 bases to trimming and J lost 4 bases, with 10 bases between them. For the CDR3, the DNA is TGTGCCTGGAAGTGGGGGTTCACTGAAGCTTTCTTT. Translation gives CAWKWGFTEAFF.

V usage is TRBV7-2 and J usage is TRBJ1-1; possibly TRBD1 for D (5 bases). The V end lost 1 base, the J end lost 5 bases, and 11 bases lay between the germline ends. The CDR3 loop spans 14 amino acids. Germline V gene lookup returns CDR1 SGHTA and CDR2 FQGNSA. The CDR3 is CASSLVVQGTEAFF. DNA for the CDR3: TGTGCCAGCAGCTTAGTAGTTCAGGGAACTGAAGCTTTCTTT.

This clone was counted between two and nine times. The CDR3 loop reads CSVSKANSGNTIYF. The CDR3 region has the DNA TGCAGCGTTAGCAAGGCGAACTCTGGAAACACCATATATTTT. The chain links TRBV29-1 to TRBJ1-3, with unresolved D. CDR1 and CDR2 (germline): SQVTM, ANQGSEA. Trimming pared 5 bases from V and 0 bases from J, leaving 11 bases between. The CDR3 runs to 14 residues.

This sequence joins TRBV27 and TRBJ2-5; D tentatively fits TRBD1 or TRBD2 (5 bases each). Germline V gene sequence: CDR1 MNHEY, CDR2 SMNVEV (reference sequence). V lost 2 bases and J lost 4, with 14 bases in between. The CDR3 runs 15 residues. This CDR3 reads CASSLIGTTGETQYF. DNA of the CDR3: TGTGCCAGCAGTTTAATTGGGACGACCGGAGAGACCCAGTACTTC.

J is TRBJ2-3 and V is TRBV2, with D hard to call. Germline V gene data show CDR1 as SNHLY and CDR2 as FYNNEI. Trimming shortened V by 8 bases and J by 2 bases, and 11 bases separated the two germline ends. There are 13 residues in the CDR3. In DNA form, the CDR3 reads TGTGCCAGCTTCCGGACCTACACAGATACGCAGTATTTT. This gives the protein CASFRTYTDTQYF.

This chain connects TRBV4-1 to TRBJ2-1; tentative D call: TRBD2 (5 bases). Trimming left V 0 bases short and J 0 bases short, with 9 bases between. This CDR3 comprises 16 residues. CDR1 and CDR2 from the germline V gene are MGHRA and YSYEKL. DNA for the CDR3: TGCGCCAGCAGCCAAGATATGGCGGGCTCCTACAATGAGCAGTTCTTC. This translates into CASSQDMAGSYNEQFF.

The chain combines TRBV21-1 with TRBJ2-1; no check of the table's D call, TRBD1, against the DNA was made. TRBV21-1 is classified as a pseudogene. CDR3 length equals 13 residues. The CDR3: CASMAEPHNEQFF. CDR3 nucleotides: TGTGCCAGCATGGCCGAACCCCACAATGAGCAGTTCTTC.